These T cell receptor beta chains were read from a single sample in a study of metastatic and nonmetastatic thyroid tumors. TCRdb called clones again from the PCR reads with MiXCR. In the table there are around 9,000 clones, approximately 44% of which are singletons. Sequences were obtained from tumor tissue. Receptor source: a male donor with papillary thyroid cancer or a benign thyroid nodule (not recorded which). Some clones in this sample may be carry-over from other donors' samples. Each CDR3 is given with its conserved first and last residue. Fields, in order: D gene, V gene, clone size, J gene, CDR3 DNA, CDR3 protein. The D gene is left open where the match is weak. Clone size is stated in some rows and not others, as once, few, many or a class when expanded.

TRBD1	TRBV30	-	TRBJ1-2	TGTGCCGTCGACAGGGTGGTAGGAGGCTACACCTTC	CAVDRVVGGYTF
-	TRBV19	-	TRBJ2-7	TGTGCCAGTAGTTCCCCCGGGACTTCCTACGAGCAGTACTTC	CASSSPGTSYEQYF
-	TRBV20-1	once	TRBJ1-1	TGCAGTGCTCATGGTGATAGATCCACTGAAGCTTTCTTT	CSAHGDRSTEAFF
TRBD1	TRBV19	-	TRBJ2-7	TGTGCCAGTAGTGCAGGGACAGGGGTCTACGAGCAGTACTTC	CASSAGTGVYEQYF
-	TRBV20-1	-	TRBJ2-7	TGCAGTGCTAGGGGTAACCTTGGGTTAGCCTACGAGCAGTACTTC	CSARGNLGLAYEQYF
TRBD1	TRBV4-1	large	TRBJ2-7	TGCGCCAGCAGCCAGGAAGAGGGACAGATCTACGAGCAGTACTTC	CASSQEEGQIYEQYF
-	TRBV12-3/TRBV12-4	few	TRBJ2-6	TGTGCCAGCAGTTACAGACGTTCGGGGGCCAACGTCCTGACTTTC	CASSYRRSGANVLTF
-	TRBV6-2/TRBV6-3	few	TRBJ1-2	TGTGCCAGCAGTTACTCGGAGGGGGTCGTCGGCTACACCTTC	CASSYSEGVVGYTF
-	TRBV19	-	TRBJ2-1	TGTGCCAGCGGTCAGGCTGAGCAGTTCTTC	CASGQAEQFF
-	TRBV20-1	-	TRBJ1-5	TGCAGCGCTAGACGGGGGAGTAGCAATCAGCCCCAGCATTTT	CSARRGSSNQPQHF
TRBD1	TRBV5-1	once	TRBJ1-5	TGCGCCAGCAGCTTGATGCAGGGGGGTCAGCCCCAGCATTTT	CASSLMQGGQPQHF
TRBD1	TRBV20-1	-	TRBJ2-7	TGCAGTGCTAGCGGGGACAGGGGGGGCGAGCAGTACTTC	CSASGDRGGEQYF
-	TRBV11-1	many	TRBJ2-3	TGTGCCAGCAGCTCGGGACGGACTAGCACAGATACGCAGTATTTT	CASSSGRTSTDTQYF
-	TRBV4-3	-	TRBJ1-2	TGCGCCAGCAGCCAGGAGTCCGGGCGTGGCTACACCTTC	CASSQESGRGYTF
-	TRBV30	large	TRBJ2-2	TGTGCCTGGAGTCAGGGGACGAACACCGGGGAGCTGTTTTTT	CAWSQGTNTGELFF
-	TRBV4-3	-	TRBJ2-2	TGCGCCAGCCAGCGGGACAGAGCAACCGGGGAGCTGTTTTTT	CASQRDRATGELFF
TRBD2	TRBV20-1	-	TRBJ2-5	TGCAGTGCTAGCCCGGGAGGAGAGACCCAGTACTTC	CSASPGGETQYF
TRBD1	TRBV4-1	-	TRBJ1-2	TGCGCCAGCAGCCTACCAGTGAACCGGGACAGAGATAACTATGGCTACACCTTC	CASSLPVNRDRDNYGYTF
TRBD1	TRBV6-1	few	TRBJ2-7	TGTGCCAGCAGTGAAACCCGCAGGGGGCTCCCAGGCGAGCAGTACTTC	CASSETRRGLPGEQYF
-	TRBV6-1	-	TRBJ2-7	TGTGCCAGCAGTGAGGGGGACTCCTCCTACGAGCAGTACTTC	CASSEGDSSYEQYF
-	TRBV6-1	few	TRBJ1-6	TGTGCCAGCAGGAATCAACCAAGGACACCCCTCCACTTT	CASRNQPRTPLHF
-	TRBV11-2	large	TRBJ2-1	TGTGCCAGCAGCCTTTTCTCCATTGGAAATGAGCAGTTCTTC	CASSLFSIGNEQFF
-	TRBV20-1	-	TRBJ1-1	TGCAGTGCCCCGCCAGGGACGAACACTGAAGCTTTCTTT	CSAPPGTNTEAFF
-	TRBV19	-	TRBJ2-2	TGTGCCAGTAGTATAGTCAGGGTCAACACCGGGGAGCTGTTTTTT	CASSIVRVNTGELFF
TRBD1	TRBV6-2/TRBV6-3	-	TRBJ1-1	TGTGCCAGCAGACCGATTGAGGAGGTGGAAGAGACAGGGTTCACTGAAGCTTACTTT	CASRPIEEVEETGFTEAYF
TRBD2	TRBV27	once	TRBJ2-2	TGTGCCAGCAGAGGACTAGCGGGGCCGGGATCTAAGGAGCTGTTTTTT	CASRGLAGPGSKELFF
-	TRBV29-1	-	TRBJ1-2	TGCAGCGTTGAAGATCTCGGGTTTGGCTACACCTTC	CSVEDLGFGYTF
-	TRBV30	few	TRBJ1-1	TGTGCCCAGCAGGAGAACACTGAAGCTTTCTTT	CAQQENTEAFF
-	TRBV11-3	-	TRBJ1-2	TGTGCCAGCAGCCTAGAGGCCGGGAACTATTGCTACACCTTC	CASSLEAGNYCYTF
-	TRBV4-2	-	TRBJ1-6	TGTGCCAGCAGCCAGCAGGAAGACACTGGTTCACCCCTCCACTTT	CASSQQEDTGSPLHF
TRBD1	TRBV29-1	-	TRBJ1-5	TGCAGCGTTTGGGACAGGGTGGATCAGCCCCAGCATTTT	CSVWDRVDQPQHF
TRBD1	TRBV19	few	TRBJ2-5	TGTGCCAGTAGTATACGCAGGGGGCAGTTGGAGACCCAGTACTTC	CASSIRRGQLETQYF
TRBD1	TRBV5-1	-	TRBJ2-1	TGCGCCAGCAGCTGGACCGGGACAGACTACAATGAGCAGTTCTTC	CASSWTGTDYNEQFF
-	TRBV11-2	-	TRBJ2-1	TGTGCCAGCAGCCCCCCTATGGCGAAGAATGAGCAGTTCTTC	CASSPPMAKNEQFF
-	TRBV5-1	-	TRBJ1-2	TGCGCCAGCAGCGTACAGGCCACTAACTATGGCTACACCTTC	CASSVQATNYGYTF
-	TRBV11-1	medium-sized	TRBJ1-1	TGTGCCAGCAGACTCGCCCCCGCCGGGGTGAACACTGAAGCTTTCTTT	CASRLAPAGVNTEAFF
-	TRBV25-1	-	TRBJ1-3	TGTGCCAGCAGTGAACATACAGGCTTCTCTGGAAACACCATATATTTT	CASSEHTGFSGNTIYF
-	TRBV5-4	-	TRBJ1-1	TGTGCCAGCAGCTTTTCACAGGGAATTAAGACTGAAGCTTTCTTT	CASSFSQGIKTEAFF
-	TRBV11-3	-	TRBJ1-4	TGTGCCAGCAGCGGCGAGGGGGCAACTAATGAAAAACTGTTTTTT	CASSGEGATNEKLFF
-	TRBV7-2	-	TRBJ2-3	TGTGCCAGCAGCTTAGCGTCTCGATCCTTCACAGATACGCAGTATTTT	CASSLASRSFTDTQYF
TRBD2	TRBV30	-	TRBJ2-7	TGTGCCTGGAGTGTAGCGGGAGGGTACGAGCAGTACTTC	CAWSVAGGYEQYF
-	TRBV5-1	once	TRBJ1-1	TGCGCCAGCAGCTTGAATGGGGGGAGCACTGAAGCTTTCTTT	CASSLNGGSTEAFF
TRBD2	TRBV30	-	TRBJ2-2	TGTGCCTGGAAGGGACTAGCGAACACCGGGGAGCTGTTTTTT	CAWKGLANTGELFF
-	TRBV11-3	-	TRBJ2-7	TGTGCCAGCAGCTTCCAGGTTGCCTACGAGCAGTACTTC	CASSFQVAYEQYF
-	TRBV5-1	-	TRBJ1-5	TGCGCCAGCAGCTTGGAAGGGACTCAGCCCCAGCATTTT	CASSLEGTQPQHF
-	TRBV6-1	few	TRBJ2-3	TGTGCCAGCAGTGAAGAGGGAACCCCAGATACGCAGTATTTT	CASSEEGTPDTQYF
-	TRBV6-1	-	TRBJ2-2	TGTGCCAGCAGACGAAGTCCCGGGACGTGGACCGGGGAGCTTTTTTTT	CASRRSPGTWTGELFF
TRBD2	TRBV11-3	-	TRBJ2-7	TGTGCCAGCAGCCCCCGGACTAGCGGGAATTCCGAGCAGTACTTC	CASSPRTSGNSEQYF